The clone carrying this T cell receptor beta chain was found once. Donors consisted of healthy bone marrow donors. These data come from a study of cytomegalovirus exposure and HLA in healthy donors. Study information: In a previous analysis, 95 million to 130 million unique TCR beta sequences were found from 150 million to 200 million T cells.

Germline CDR1 reads LNHDA; CDR2 reads SQIVND (reference sequence). With V trimmed by 6 bases and J by 4 bases, 8 bases remained unmatched. The CDR3 has 15 residues. Primers: 60 Vbeta forward and 13 Jbeta reverse. Sequenced by immunoSEQ multiplex PCR; TCRdb stores in-frame clones only, minus some. The table shows tens of thousands of clones, with roughly 70% occurring only once. Specimen: PBMCs. This chain uses TRBV19 with TRBJ1-1, with 10 nucleotides matching TRBD1. The clonotype originates from a woman between 50 and 59 years old in good health and CMV-seropositive. The CDR3 DNA reads as TGTGCCAGTAGCCGTAGGGACAGGGGTCGCACTGAAGCTTTCTTT. It encodes CASSRRDRGRTEAFF.